The 23 T cell receptor beta chains reported below all come from one sample, sequenced in a study of identical twins. TCRdb reprocessed the 5' RACE reads via MiXCR and lists one record per CDR3 protein. The table records 450,000 or so distinct CDR3 sequences, roughly 24% of them present only once. The same specimen was also included in a second study, on T cells expressing NK-cell markers.

Sequences were obtained from CD4+ T cells sorted from blood. The receptor set was obtained from a woman aged 18-29 years in good health.

This clonotype was found a few times. CDR3 residues: CASRGLAGYEQYF. CDR3 coding DNA: TGTGCCAGCAGGGGACTAGCTGGCTACGAGCAGTACTTC. The V call is TRBV12-3 or TRBV12-4, the J call TRBJ2-7; 9 bases are shared with TRBD2. The CDR3 runs 13 residues. V trimming: 6 bases; J trimming: 3 bases; junction bases outside the gene matches: 3.

This clonotype appeared a few times. The V and J genes are TRBV7-9 and TRBJ1-1; tentative D call: TRBD1 (6 bases). Looked up from germline, CDR1 is SEHNR and CDR2 is FQNEAQ (reference sequence). There are 14 residues in the CDR3. The V gene lost 6 bases and the J gene lost 5 bases, with 16 bases spanning the gap. The CDR3 DNA follows: TGTGCCAGCAGTCCCAATCAGGGGACGACTGAAGCTTTCTTT. It codes for CASSPNQGTTEAFF. Looking up the rest from reference TRBV7-9 and TRBJ1-1 gives the full variable domain: DTGVSQNPRHKITKRGQNVTFRCDPISEHNRLYWYRQTLGQGPEFLTYFQNEAQLEKSRLLSDRFSAERPKGSFSTLEIQRTEQGDSAMYLCASSPNQGTTEAFFGQGTRLTVV.

The J gene is TRBJ2-3, the V gene TRBV11-2, with TRBD2 as a possible D gene (8 bases). The CDR3 is made up of 18 amino acids. Germline V gives CDR1 SGHAT, CDR2 FQNNGV. The V end was cut by 5 bases, the J end by 4 bases, with 25 bases between. CDR3 DNA sequence: TGTGCCAGCAGCCGCAGGGGACAGCGGGAGAGGGGATCAGATACGCAGTATTTT. Residues: CASSRRGQRERGSDTQYF.

This sequence joins TRBV10-1 and TRBJ2-3; weak D call: TRBD1 (5 bases). Looked up from germline, CDR1 is WNHNN and CDR2 is SYGVQD (reference sequence). V was pared by 1 base and J by 8 bases, with 19 bases between. This CDR3 contains 16 residues. Written as DNA, the CDR3 is TGCGCCAGCAGTGAGTACACAGGCCGTTTACCCGGTACGCAGTATTTT. Its translation is CASSEYTGRLPGTQYF.

V gene TRBV10-3 combines with J gene TRBJ2-2; D gene unclear. Germline V gene lookup returns CDR1 ENHRY and CDR2 SYGVKD. V lost 10 bases and J lost 4, with 16 bases in between. The CDR3 has 14 amino acids. CDR3 amino acids: CASATSLGTGELFF. The CDR3 DNA follows: TGTGCCAGCGCGACCTCTTTGGGCACCGGGGAGCTGTTTTTT.

The chain is built from TRBV6-1 and TRBJ2-5; 13 bases agree with TRBD2. From germline, CDR1 is MNHNS and CDR2 SASEGT. The CDR3 consists of 15 residues. V trimming: 6 bases; J trimming: 4 bases; junction bases outside the gene matches: 5. In DNA, the CDR3 is TGTGCCAGCAGCAGAGGACTAGCGGGAGTAGAGACCCAGTACTTC. Translation: CASSRGLAGVETQYF.

V gene TRBV12-3 or TRBV12-4 combines with J gene TRBJ2-3, with 10 positions matching TRBD2. CDR3 length: 16 residues. Losses at the gene ends were 4 bases for V and 5 bases for J; bases not matched to a gene: 9. CDR3 coding DNA: TGTGCCAGCAGTTCGGAACTAGCGGGGTGGGGAGATACGCAGTATTTT. It encodes CASSSELAGWGDTQYF.

V and J are TRBV7-9 and TRBJ2-1; the match to TRBD2 covers 8 bases. Trimming cost V 5 bases and J 3 bases; bases outside gene matches: 6. Germline CDR1 reads SEHNR; CDR2 reads FQNEAQ (reference sequence). The CDR3 is 15 amino acids. CDR3 sequence: CASSTSGGYYNEQFF. CDR3 in DNA: TGTGCCAGCAGCACATCGGGAGGGTACTACAATGAGCAGTTCTTC.

This clonotype has only a few counts. The chain couples TRBV18 to TRBJ2-7, with D maybe TRBD1 (6 bases). The CDR3 is made up of 15 amino acids. The V end was cut by 2 bases, the J end by 2 bases, with 13 bases between. Germline V gene lookup returns CDR1 KGHSH and CDR2 LQKENI. The CDR3 DNA is TGTGCCAGCTCACCAACGACAGGAGATGCCTACGAGCAGTACTTC. Translated, it gives CASSPTTGDAYEQYF.

This clonotype was detected a few times. The gene calls are TRBV20-1 and TRBJ2-5; 7 bases line up with TRBD2. The CDR3 loop spans 15 amino acids. From germline, CDR1 is DFQATT and CDR2 SNEGSKA (reference sequence). V lost 2 bases to trimming and J lost 7 bases; unmatched junction nucleotides: 13. The DNA for the CDR3 is TGCAGTGCTAGACCCAGTGGAAGCGGGGCGAGGACCCAGTACTTC. As protein: CSARPSGSGARTQYF.

The chain couples TRBV7-9 to TRBJ1-2, with D unclear. The germline V gene has CDR1 SEHNR and CDR2 FQNEAQ (reference sequence). Trimming pared 3 bases from V and 8 bases from J, leaving 7 bases between. The CDR3 loop spans 11 amino acids. The CDR3 protein is CASSFTTGYTF. The CDR3 DNA follows: TGTGCCAGCAGCTTCACGACGGGCTACACCTTC. Together with reference TRBV7-9 and TRBJ1-2, the CDR3 gives the full variable domain: DTGVSQNPRHKITKRGQNVTFRCDPISEHNRLYWYRQTLGQGPEFLTYFQNEAQLEKSRLLSDRFSAERPKGSFSTLEIQRTEQGDSAMYLCASSFTTGYTFGSGTRLTVV.

This chain joins TRBV4-2 and TRBJ2-3; 9 bases are a match to TRBD2. V shed 0 bases, J shed 4 bases, and the junction held 2 bases outside the gene matches. Germline CDR1 is LGHNA and CDR2 is YNFKEQ. This CDR3 is 15 amino acids long. CDR3 bases: TGTGCCAGCAGCCAAGAAGCGGGGGGAGCAGATACGCAGTATTTT. This gives the protein CASSQEAGGADTQYF.

CDR3 loop: CASSSASITDTQYF. The CDR3, as DNA: TGTGCCAGCAGTTCGGCGTCGATCACAGATACGCAGTATTTT. This sequence joins TRBV12-3 or TRBV12-4 and TRBJ2-3, with D unclear. The CDR3 sequence is 14 residues long. The V end lost 4 bases, the J end lost 2 bases, and 10 bases lay between the germline ends.

This clonotype was counted between two and nine times. This chain joins TRBV7-2 and TRBJ2-1; no firm D call. CDR3 length equals 13 residues. Per the germline V gene, CDR1 is SGHTA and CDR2 is FQGNSA. V dropped 3 bases and J dropped 11 bases, with 14 bases sitting between them. In DNA, the CDR3 is TGTGCCAGCAGCTTCAGTTCCCAAGACAAGCAGTTCTTC. Translated, it gives CASSFSSQDKQFF.

V usage is TRBV6-5 and J usage is TRBJ2-3; D ambiguous. The germline CDR1 and CDR2 sequences are MNHEY and SVGAGI. Trimming took 5 bases from V and 0 from J, leaving 9 bases between them. This CDR3 comprises 14 residues. The chain's CDR3 is CASSQSYSTDTQYF. CDR3 nucleotides: TGTGCCAGCAGTCAGTCGTATAGCACAGATACGCAGTATTTT.

A few counts support this clonotype. The chain is built from TRBV7-8 and TRBJ2-7; D ambiguous. Germline V lookup: CDR1 SGHVS, CDR2 FQNEAQ. V was pared by 5 bases and J by 1 base, with 12 bases between. The CDR3 extends over 14 amino acids. DNA for the CDR3: TGTGCCAGCAGCCTATCGGACGGATCCTACGAGCAGTACTTC. Amino acid sequence: CASSLSDGSYEQYF.

This clonotype was detected only a few times. The V call is TRBV6-5, the J call TRBJ2-7, with a weak D call TRBD1 (6 bases). Germline V gene data show CDR1 as MNHEY and CDR2 as SVGAGI. The CDR3 covers 16 residues. V was trimmed by 0 bases and J by 0 bases, leaving 12 bases between them. This chain's CDR3 is CASSYSAGQFSYEQYF. The CDR3 nucleotides read TGTGCCAGCAGTTACTCGGCCGGACAGTTCTCCTACGAGCAGTACTTC.

This clonotype was counted only a few times. The genes are TRBV12-3 or TRBV12-4 and TRBJ2-2; D unclear. The germline V and J ends were trimmed by 3 bases and 6 bases, with 14 bases remaining between them. This CDR3 is 15 amino acids long. CDR3 loop: CASSFGPARPGELFF. In DNA form, the CDR3 reads TGTGCCAGCAGTTTCGGGCCCGCACGTCCCGGGGAGCTGTTTTTT.

This clonotype came up a few times. The V and J genes are TRBV11-2 and TRBJ2-1, with 11 bases identical to TRBD2. V was pared by 9 bases and J by 0 bases, with 7 bases of the junction left unmatched. The CDR3 runs to 16 residues. The germline V gene has CDR1 SGHAT and CDR2 FQNNGV. CDR3 bases: TGTGCCAGGGGGACTAGCGGAAATTTCTCCTACAATGAGCAGTTCTTC. Translation: CARGTSGNFSYNEQFF.

The V and J genes are TRBV11-2 and TRBJ2-3, with D perhaps matching TRBD1 (6 bases). Trimming took off 5 bases at V and 2 bases at J, with 14 bases between the two ends. Germline lookup yields CDR1 SGHAT and CDR2 FQNNGV. The CDR3 is 15 amino acids. The CDR3 bases are TGTGCCAGCAGCCCCAGCGGACAGTACACAGATACGCAGTATTTT. It translates to CASSPSGQYTDTQYF.

Only a few counts were recorded for this clonotype. The chain employs TRBV2 and TRBJ2-5; 10 nucleotides match TRBD1. This CDR3 contains 15 residues. J was trimmed by 3 bases and V by 3 bases; bases with no gene match: 4. The germline V gene encodes CDR1 SNHLY and CDR2 FYNNEI. CDR3 amino acids: CASSEDRGEEETQYF. The CDR3, as DNA: TGTGCCAGCAGTGAGGACAGGGGGGAAGAAGAGACCCAGTACTTC.

In this sample, this clonotype turned up a few times. The rearrangement joins TRBV7-3 to TRBJ2-1; D possibly corresponds to TRBD1 (6 bases). Deletions cut 5 bases from V and 5 bases from J, with 13 bases between. CDR3 length: 14 amino acids. The germline V gene encodes CDR1 SGHTA and CDR2 FQGTGA. Here the CDR3 reads CASSRGAGDNEQFF. The CDR3 region has the DNA TGTGCCAGCAGCAGAGGGGCAGGGGACAATGAGCAGTTCTTC.

The chain couples TRBV3-1 to TRBJ1-1; tentatively, D is TRBD1 (5 bases). Germline V gene data show CDR1 as LGHDT and CDR2 as YNNKEL (reference sequence). The CDR3 has 13 amino acids. V was trimmed by 2 bases and J by 11 bases, leaving 15 bases between them. The CDR3 protein is CASSQLSDSGAFF. DNA for the CDR3: TGTGCCAGCAGCCAACTTTCAGACAGTGGGGCTTTCTTT.